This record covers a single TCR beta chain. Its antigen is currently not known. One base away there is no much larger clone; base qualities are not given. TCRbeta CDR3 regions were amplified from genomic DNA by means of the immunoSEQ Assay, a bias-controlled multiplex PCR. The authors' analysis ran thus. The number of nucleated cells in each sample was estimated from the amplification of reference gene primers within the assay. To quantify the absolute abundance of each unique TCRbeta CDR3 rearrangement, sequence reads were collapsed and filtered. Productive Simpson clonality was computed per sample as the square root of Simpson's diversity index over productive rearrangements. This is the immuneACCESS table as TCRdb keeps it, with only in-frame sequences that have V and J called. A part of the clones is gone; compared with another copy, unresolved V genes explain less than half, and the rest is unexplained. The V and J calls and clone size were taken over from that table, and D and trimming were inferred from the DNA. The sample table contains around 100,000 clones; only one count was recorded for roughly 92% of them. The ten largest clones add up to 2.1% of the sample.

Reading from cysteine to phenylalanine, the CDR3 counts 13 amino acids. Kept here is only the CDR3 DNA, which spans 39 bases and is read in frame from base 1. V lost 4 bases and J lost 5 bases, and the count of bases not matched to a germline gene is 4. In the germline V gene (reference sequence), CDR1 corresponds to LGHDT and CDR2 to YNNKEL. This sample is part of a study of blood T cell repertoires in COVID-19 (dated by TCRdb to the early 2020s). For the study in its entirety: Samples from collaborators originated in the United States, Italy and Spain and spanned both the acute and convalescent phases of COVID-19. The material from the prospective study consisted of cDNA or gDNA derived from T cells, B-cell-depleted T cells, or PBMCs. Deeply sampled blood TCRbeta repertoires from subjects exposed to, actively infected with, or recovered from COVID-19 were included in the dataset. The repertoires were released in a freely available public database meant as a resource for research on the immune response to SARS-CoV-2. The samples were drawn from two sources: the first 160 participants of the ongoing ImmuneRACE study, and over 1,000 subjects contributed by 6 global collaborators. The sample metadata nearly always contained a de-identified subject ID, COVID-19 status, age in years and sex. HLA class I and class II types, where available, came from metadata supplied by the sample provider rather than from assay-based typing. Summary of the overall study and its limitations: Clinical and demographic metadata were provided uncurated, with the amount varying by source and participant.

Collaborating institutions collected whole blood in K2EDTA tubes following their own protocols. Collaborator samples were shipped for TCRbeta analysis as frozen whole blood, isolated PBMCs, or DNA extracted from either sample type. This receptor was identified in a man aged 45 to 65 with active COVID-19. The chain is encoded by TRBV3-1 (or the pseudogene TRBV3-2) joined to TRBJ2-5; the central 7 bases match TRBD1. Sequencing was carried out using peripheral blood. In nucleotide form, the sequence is TGTGCCAGCAGCCCGAGCAGGGGGGAGACCCAGTACTTC. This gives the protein CASSPSRGETQYF.